This entry lists 14 T cell receptor beta chains sequenced from one sample in a study of Graves' ophthalmopathy and Graves' hyperthyroidism. Amplification targeted the TCR beta CDR3 regions, with RNA transcripts as the source material. Second-round multiplex PCR followed a first-round RT-PCR using HTBI primers. In TCRdb, the multiplex PCR reads were re-called with MiXCR into one record per CDR3 protein. The top ten clones hold 3.5% to 5% of a sample with 500,000 to 700,000 distinct CDR3 sequences, roughly 40% of them seen once. The sequenced sample consisted of peripheral blood or thyroid tissue (not recorded which). The receptors derive from an adult man with Graves' hyperthyroidism.

This clonotype was seen at least ten times. The chain has TRBV7-9 and TRBJ2-7, with no clear D. Germline assignment: CDR1 SEHNR and CDR2 FQNEAQ (reference sequence). There are 13 residues in the CDR3. V lost 1 base to trimming and J lost 3 bases, with 7 bases between them. The CDR3 DNA is TGTGCCAGCAGCTTAGGGGGAAACTACGAGCAGTACTTC. Amino acid sequence: CASSLGGNYEQYF.

The chain recombines TRBV7-9 with TRBJ2-7; TRBD1 matches at 7 bases. Looked up from germline, CDR1 is SEHNR and CDR2 is FQNEAQ (reference sequence). J gave up 3 bases and V 6 bases, and 8 bases lay outside the gene matches. The length of the CDR3 is 14 residues. This chain's CDR3 is CASSSRQGDYEQYF. For the CDR3, the DNA is TGTGCCAGCAGTTCCCGGCAGGGGGACTACGAGCAGTACTTC.

DNA for the CDR3: TGCAGCGCCCTTGGGGCGGGGGAAGCTTTCTTT. It specifies CSALGAGEAFF. The chain uses TRBV29-1 and TRBJ1-1, with D maybe TRBD1 (5 bases). Trimming left V 7 bases short and J 8 bases short, with 14 bases between. The germline gives CDR1 SQVTM, CDR2 ANQGSEA. The CDR3 sequence is 11 residues long.

This clonotype was counted ten times or more. The chain carries TRBV7-9 and TRBJ1-3; the match to TRBD1 covers 8 bases. CDR3 size: 14 residues. Per germline, CDR1 SEHNR and CDR2 FQNEAQ (reference sequence). After removal of 4 bases from V and 8 bases from J, the junction contained 7 bases not matched to a gene. The CDR3 DNA reads as TGTGCCAGCAGCTCCCGCAGGGGGCAATACACCATATATTTT. This gives the protein CASSSRRGQYTIYF.

The chain recombines TRBV29-1 with TRBJ1-3; 7 bases agree with TRBD1. V dropped 5 bases and J dropped 3; count of bases not matched to a gene: 4. CDR3 size: 13 residues. Germline V gene data show CDR1 as SQVTM and CDR2 as ANQGSEA. CDR3 bases: TGCAGCGTTATGACAGGGTTTGGAAACACCATATATTTT. Its protein product is CSVMTGFGNTIYF. Filled out from reference TRBV29-1 and TRBJ1-3, the complete variable domain reads SAVISQKPSRDICQRGTSLTIQCQVDSQVTMMFWYRQQPGQSLTLIATANQGSEATYESGFVIDKFPISRPNLTFSTLTVSNMSPEDSSIYLCSVMTGFGNTIYFGEGSWLTVV.

In this sample, this clonotype turned up a few times. The chain recombines TRBV6-5 with TRBJ1-5; tentatively, D is TRBD1 (6 bases). The CDR3 spans 16 residues. V lost 6 bases, J lost 4 bases, and 19 bases lay in between. CDR1 and CDR2 (germline): MNHEY, SVGAGI. The DNA of the CDR3 is TGTGCCAGCAGGGAGGGGGATCAGGGCGGGAATCAGCCCCAGCATTTT. This encodes CASREGDQGGNQPQHF.

This clonotype was detected only a few times. The chain links TRBV7-2 to TRBJ2-3; D call uncertain. From germline, CDR1 is SGHTA and CDR2 FQGNSA. The CDR3 is 14 residues long. The ends were cut back, 3 bases at V and 6 bases at J, with 13 bases in the middle. DNA of the CDR3: TGTGCCAGCAGCTTCGATCCCCGTACTGATACGCAGTATTTT. This codes for CASSFDPRTDTQYF.

The chain has TRBV12-3 or TRBV12-4 and TRBJ2-5, with a tentative D call TRBD1 (6 bases). CDR3 length: 14 amino acids. The V gene lost 0 bases and the J gene lost 5 bases, with 10 bases spanning the gap. The CDR3 DNA reads as TGTGCCAGCAGTTTAGCGGTACAGGGCGAGACCCAGTACTTC. This translates into CASSLAVQGETQYF.

This clonotype was counted many times. The rearrangement uses TRBV20-1 and TRBJ1-1, with D possibly being TRBD1 (6 bases). CDR3 length: 15 residues. From germline, CDR1 is DFQATT and CDR2 SNEGSKA (reference sequence). V was trimmed by 5 bases and J by 4 bases, leaving 20 bases between them. DNA for the CDR3: TGCAGTGCTCCAATCCCGGGACAAAGGTCCACTGAAGCTTTCTTT. Encoded protein: CSAPIPGQRSTEAFF.

At least ten counts were recorded for this clonotype. This chain joins TRBV20-1 and TRBJ1-1, with TRBD1 matching over 12 bases. CDR3 length: 15 residues. The junction had 5 bases not matched to a gene; V was cut back by 0 bases and J by 6 bases. Germline CDR1 DFQATT, CDR2 SNEGSKA (reference sequence). CDR3 nucleotide sequence: TGCAGTGCTAGAGAAGGGGGGACAGGGGGCCCTGAAGCTTTCTTT. It specifies CSAREGGTGGPEAFF.

This clonotype was seen many times. CDR3 DNA sequence: TGCAGCGTTAGGGACAGTGGCACCCCTGGGGCCAACGTCCTGACTTTC. Amino acid sequence: CSVRDSGTPGANVLTF. This chain uses TRBV29-1 with TRBJ2-6; TRBD1 agrees at 7 bases. CDR1 is SQVTM and CDR2 is ANQGSEA in the germline V gene. The J segment lost 2 bases and the V segment lost 5 bases, leaving 9 bases of the junction unmatched. This CDR3 is built from 16 residues.

The chain recombines TRBV11-2 with TRBJ1-5; D might be TRBD1 (6 bases). This CDR3 spans 16 amino acids. CDR1 and CDR2 from the germline V gene are SGHAT and FQNNGV. V was trimmed by 1 base and J by 6 bases, leaving 16 bases between them. The CDR3 DNA reads TGTGCCAGCAGCTTAGGGTGGGTCGGGGGCGGTCAGCCCCAGCATTTT. It is translated as CASSLGWVGGGQPQHF.

As concerns this clonotype: Given a much more abundant clone one base away, this may be a read error. The V and J genes are TRBV19 and TRBJ2-7; unclear D gene. The CDR3 is made up of 15 amino acids. The V end was cut by 4 bases, the J end by 2 bases, with 15 bases between. The germline V gene encodes CDR1 LNHDA and CDR2 SQIVND (reference sequence). The CDR3, as DNA: TGTGCCAGTAGTACAGACGTCAAGGGCCCCTACGAGCAGTACTTC. This encodes CASSTDVKGPYEQYF.

This chain links TRBV11-2 with TRBJ1-5; TRBD1 is a possible D gene (5 bases). Trimming stripped 0 bases from V and 1 base from J, with 13 bases between. Germline CDR1 is SGHAT and CDR2 is FQNNGV. The CDR3 length is 17 residues. CDR3 amino acids: CASSLDGTGVSNQPQHF. In DNA, the CDR3 is TGTGCCAGCAGCTTAGATGGGACGGGGGTAAGCAATCAGCCCCAGCATTTT.